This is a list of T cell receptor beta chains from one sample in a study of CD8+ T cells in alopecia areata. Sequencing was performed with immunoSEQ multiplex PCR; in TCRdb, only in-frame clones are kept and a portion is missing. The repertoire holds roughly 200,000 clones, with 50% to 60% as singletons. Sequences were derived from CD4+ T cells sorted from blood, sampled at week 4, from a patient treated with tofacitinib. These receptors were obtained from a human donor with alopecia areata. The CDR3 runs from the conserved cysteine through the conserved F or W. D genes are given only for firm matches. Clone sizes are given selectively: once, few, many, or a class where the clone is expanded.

CASSQFGTDYGYTF,TGCGCCAGCAGCCAATTCGGGACGGACTATGGCTACACCTTC,-,TRBJ1-2,-,TRBV4-3
CAWRLWETQYF,TGTGCCTGGAGGTTGTGGGAGACCCAGTACTTC,-,TRBJ2-5,-,TRBV30
CASSSFGLKETQYF,TGTGCCAGCAGCTCCTTTGGACTTAAAGAGACCCAGTACTTC,-,TRBJ2-5,-,TRBV7-2
CAWSSGPTGGGAFF,TGTGCCTGGAGTTCTGGGCCGACCGGGGGCGGTGCTTTCTTT,once,TRBJ1-1,-,TRBV30
CASSLVAAGETQYF,TGTGCCAGCAGCTTAGTGGCCGCCGGGGAGACCCAGTACTTC,few,TRBJ2-5,-,TRBV7-9
CSVRGQGKNQPQHF,TGCAGCGTTAGGGGACAGGGAAAAAATCAGCCCCAGCATTTT,few,TRBJ1-5,TRBD1,TRBV29-1
CASSPGQGSLGEQYF,TGCGCCAGCAGCCCTGGACAGGGGTCCCTTGGCGAGCAGTACTTC,-,TRBJ2-7,TRBD1,TRBV4-1
CASSDQGRRSFSEKLFF,TGTGCCAGCAGCGATCAGGGCCGAAGGTCCTTTAGTGAAAAACTGTTTTTT,few,TRBJ1-4,-,TRBV7-9
CASSLSRGRNREQFF,TGTGCCAGCAGTTTATCAAGAGGGAGGAATCGTGAGCAGTTCTTC,-,TRBJ2-1,-,TRBV27
CASTTGANYGYTF,TGTGCCAGCACGACAGGAGCTAACTATGGCTACACCTTC,-,TRBJ1-2,-,TRBV6-5
CAWSSTNTEAFF,TGTGCCTGGAGTTCGACGAACACTGAAGCTTTCTTT,-,TRBJ1-1,-,TRBV30
CASSYTPGLAGFYTGELFF,TGTGCCAGCAGCTATACACCGGGACTAGCGGGGTTCTACACCGGGGAGCTGTTTTTT,few,TRBJ2-2,TRBD2,TRBV14
CASSYLQGSGEQFF,TGTGCCAGCAGTTATCTTCAGGGGTCAGGGGAGCAGTTCTTC,-,TRBJ2-1,-,TRBV6-5
CASRAFGQGAAQYF,TGTGCCAGCCGCGCCTTCGGACAGGGTGCGGCGCAGTACTTC,once,TRBJ2-7,TRBD1,TRBV28
CSAAAGTGAYEQYF,TGCAGCGCCGCAGCCGGGACAGGGGCATACGAGCAGTACTTC,-,TRBJ2-7,TRBD1,TRBV29-1
CASSEGAGQGYTF,TGTGCCAGCAGTGAGGGGGCAGGGCAAGGCTACACCTTC,-,TRBJ1-2,-,TRBV25-1
CASSQDPQVGVRGNQPQHF,TGCGCCAGCAGCCAAGATCCTCAGGTGGGGGTAAGGGGCAATCAGCCCCAGCATTTT,-,TRBJ1-5,-,TRBV4-1
CASSLSSHAGGAQYF,TGCGCCAGCAGCTTGTCGAGTCACGCCGGTGGGGCCCAGTACTTC,few,TRBJ2-5,-,TRBV5-1
CASSVGSMQFF,TGTGCCAGCAGTGTTGGGTCGATGCAGTTCTTC,-,TRBJ2-1,-,TRBV2
CASSYSMGSYGYTF,TGTGCCAGCAGTTACTCGATGGGAAGCTATGGCTACACCTTC,-,TRBJ1-2,-,TRBV6-5
CAWSGLPGYTQYF,TGTGCCTGGAGTGGGTTACCAGGGTATACGCAGTATTTT,-,TRBJ2-3,-,TRBV30
CASRGDRFSRQPQHF,TGTGCCAGCAGGGGGGACAGGTTCTCTCGTCAGCCCCAGCATTTT,-,TRBJ1-5,TRBD1,TRBV27
CASSQALISPLHF,TGTGCCAGCAGCCAAGCTCTCATTTCACCCCTCCACTTT,-,TRBJ1-6,-,TRBV14
CASSQRENRGYTF,TGCGCCAGCAGCCAGCGGGAAAACAGGGGCTACACCTTC,once,TRBJ1-2,-,TRBV4-1
CAVRADNEKLFF,TGTGCCGTAAGGGCAGATAATGAAAAACTGTTTTTT,few,TRBJ1-4,-,TRBV15
CASSLDNPEAFF,TGTGCCAGCAGCTTAGACAACCCTGAAGCTTTCTTT,-,TRBJ1-1,-,TRBV7-9
CAWSPGGDTGELFF,TGTGCCTGGAGTCCCGGCGGGGACACCGGGGAGCTGTTTTTT,-,TRBJ2-2,-,TRBV30
CASSTITRDRGSGYTF,TGTGCCAGCAGTACCATCACCCGGGACAGGGGAAGTGGCTACACCTTC,-,TRBJ1-2,TRBD1,TRBV28
CASSSQGGQFF,TGTGCCAGCAGCTCTCAAGGGGGGCAGTTCTTC,-,TRBJ2-1,-,TRBV11-2
CSVEVPMGLIGETQYF,TGCAGCGTTGAAGTCCCGATGGGGCTCATCGGGGAGACCCAGTACTTC,-,TRBJ2-5,-,TRBV29-1
CASSPGTGVPPYEQYF,TGTGCCAGTAGTCCGGGTACGGGCGTTCCCCCTTACGAGCAGTACTTC,-,TRBJ2-7,-,TRBV19
CAWSHLQGPTEAFF,TGTGCCTGGAGCCATCTACAGGGACCCACTGAAGCTTTCTTT,-,TRBJ1-1,-,TRBV30
CASREVAGGDQPQHF,TGCGCCAGCAGAGAGGTGGCAGGGGGTGATCAGCCCCAGCATTTT,few,TRBJ1-5,TRBD1,TRBV5-1
CATSRDPGREAFF,TGTGCCACCAGCAGAGATCCGGGGCGTGAAGCTTTCTTT,few,TRBJ1-1,-,TRBV15
CASSLDGTYEQYF,TGTGCCAGCAGCTTAGACGGGACCTACGAGCAGTACTTC,-,TRBJ2-7,-,TRBV7-2
CSGADLQGRDYGYTF,TGCAGCGGGGCAGATTTACAGGGTCGGGACTATGGCTACACCTTC,-,TRBJ1-2,-,TRBV29-1
CASSFPRDLTEAFF,TGTGCCAGCAGCTTTCCCAGGGATTTAACTGAAGCTTTCTTT,-,TRBJ1-1,-,TRBV7-2
CASSVYNSPLHF,TGTGCCAGCAGCGTATATAATTCACCCCTCCACTTT,-,TRBJ1-6,-,TRBV7-8
CASSWGLAGRTDTQYF,TGCGCCAGCAGCTGGGGACTAGCGGGGCGAACAGATACGCAGTATTTT,many,TRBJ2-3,TRBD2,TRBV5-1
CASSPPGTGANQEAQYF,TGTGCCAGCAGCCCCCCCGGGACAGGGGCGAACCAAGAGGCCCAGTACTTC,-,TRBJ2-5,TRBD1,TRBV28
CASSQARSGLAEAFF,TGCGCCAGCAGCCAAGCTCGGTCTGGGTTGGCTGAAGCTTTCTTT,-,TRBJ1-1,-,TRBV4-3
CSAGVDEQYF,TGCAGTGCTGGAGTCGACGAGCAGTACTTC,-,TRBJ2-7,-,TRBV20-1
CASSPSGAASYEQYF,TGTGCCAGCAGCCCATCCGGGGCAGCTTCATACGAGCAGTACTTC,-,TRBJ2-7,-,TRBV7-2
CASSEARSGPYSNQPQHF,TGTGCCAGCAGTGAAGCGAGGAGTGGACCTTATAGCAATCAGCCCCAGCATTTT,-,TRBJ1-5,-,TRBV6-1
CASSYRTMGSGYTF,TGTGCCAGCAGTTACCGCACGATGGGAAGTGGCTACACCTTC,-,TRBJ1-2,-,TRBV6-5
CASSLARVPLEKLFF,TGTGCCAGCAGCTTAGCGCGGGTCCCTCTTGAAAAACTGTTTTTT,-,TRBJ1-4,-,TRBV7-2
CASTRGGSTEAFF,TGTGCCAGCACCAGGGGAGGTTCCACTGAAGCTTTCTTT,few,TRBJ1-1,-,TRBV6-5